The subject of this entry is one T cell receptor beta chain. The clone's antigen remains unknown. The cohort consisted of hundreds of healthy bone marrow donors. At the time of sampling, all cohort members were nominally healthy, though unrecorded immune exposures were likely present. The donor was CMV seropositive and belonged to the group of some 290 seropositive cohort members. A peripheral blood sample was provided by each donor, and peripheral blood mononuclear cells were used for TCR beta sequencing. The Qiagen DNeasy Blood Extraction Kit was used to extract genomic DNA from the blood cell samples. This sample is drawn from a study of cytomegalovirus exposure and HLA in healthy donors (dated by TCRdb to 2015 to 2018). With respect to the entire study: An earlier analysis of 587 of the donors reported approximately 280 Gb of sequence data and 90 million to 120 million unique TCR beta sequences obtained from about 170 million T cells. In an earlier analysis of more than 550 of the donors, high-throughput TCR beta sequencing was used to judge whether each TCR beta V gene segment behaved as functional or pseudogenic. A later analysis re-examined previously published TCR beta repertoires from about 670 donors and added high-resolution HLA genotyping to investigate patterns of TCR occurrence. Among a few hundred genotyped donors of the cohort, an average of around 240,000 unique TCR beta nucleotide sequences were sequenced per donor, about a sixth of them non-productive. The study aimed to test whether cataloging public T cell receptors could reveal signatures of past pathogen exposure. About 280 gigabases of sequencing data and approximately 92 million unique TCR sequences made up an early release that covered approximately 650 HLA-typed donors. Besides the first cohort of 550 to 750 subjects, a separate validation cohort made up of 95 to 150 different subjects was used. Rather than drawing on any new phenotypic data, the later analysis identified candidate immune exposures from TCR beta sequences and the way those sequences occurred across donors. A later genetic analysis took genome-wide SNP genotypes for 398 of the 666 donors and used that subset as a discovery cohort. Both class I and class II loci were covered by HLA typing, at four-digit resolution. The T cell repertoires of around 730 subjects were profiled by immunosequencing and related to cytomegalovirus serostatus. Typing coverage varied by locus: roughly 620-630 donors for A, B, C, DRB1 and DQB1; more than 500 for DQA1; 606 for DPA1; approximately 490 for DPB1. Donor age, sex, ethnicity and CMV serostatus were collected together with the repertoire data. Among the 398 genotyped donors, approximately 77% belonged to the genetic ancestry cluster associated with self-reported Caucasian donors. High-throughput TCR immunosequencing, statistical association of individual TCRs with disease status, and machine learning were combined to predict cytomegalovirus infection status. All discovery cohort repertoires had been generated on a single sequencing platform. Roughly 5 DR-DQ haplotypes were handled as single units for association and clustering because linkage in the cohort was strong.

The library was generated by the immunoSEQ multiplex PCR assay. The multiplex PCR relied on a mix of 60 forward primers for TCR Vbeta segments and 13 reverse primers for TCR Jbeta segments. Amplification of the CDR3 region of rearranged TCR beta genes was performed with a multiplex PCR assay on genomic DNA. The Illumina HiSeq System was used to sequence the amplified TCR beta libraries as 87-base-pair reads. The authors processed their data as follows. A later analysis counted about 80 million unique TCR beta chains across the 690 or so repertoires, and 10 million to 11 million of these chains were shared by at least two donors. Raw reads were error-corrected and collapsed into unique sequences with a nearest-neighbor algorithm that merged closely related sequences to remove PCR and sequencing errors. Alignment of CDR3 sequences to IMGT reference sequences was used to assign V, D and J gene segments. For a sequence to be retained, at least a six-nucleotide match to both a V gene segment and a J gene segment was required. A rearrangement was called productive if the CDR3 had no stop codons and remained in frame with V and J, and every other rearrangement was called non-productive. Following IMGT convention, CDR3 was defined as the stretch from the second conserved V-encoded cysteine to the conserved J-encoded phenylalanine. In an earlier analysis of more than 550 of the donors, sequences lacking an unambiguous match to a single V gene segment were excluded. In an earlier analysis of several hundred of the donors, V segments were called functional above 56.7% productive rearrangements and were called segregating when the between-donor standard deviation exceeded 5%. A statistical classification framework was built for diagnosing cytomegalovirus status from the catalog of TCR beta chain sequences. V and J gene assignment, in a later analysis, came from comparing TCR nucleotide sequences with IMGT/GENE-DB human TR gene sequences. Using the TCRdist pipeline, a later analysis assigned CDR3 sequences along with most-parsimonious VDJ recombination scenarios. A later analysis defined each TCR beta chain by its CDR3 amino acid sequence plus V-gene family, and excluded reads lacking a unique V-gene family. In a later analysis, approximately 590 highly shared, low-generation-probability nucleotide sequences were removed to address suspected cross-contamination and a sequencing artifact. In a later analysis, a clonal expansion index for each public chain was calculated from normalized within-repertoire ranks of inferred template counts. A later analysis computed generation probabilities with a VDJ recombination model fitted to out-of-frame rearrangements, and checked the results against IGoR. A later analysis scored TCR-TCR, TCR-HLA and TCR-CMV co-occurrence with hypergeometric tests, applying a repertoire-size bias correction to TCR pairs. To estimate false discovery rates, a later analysis permuted the HLA or CMV assignments 20 times. In a later analysis, co-occurring TCRs were grouped with DBSCAN, and TCRdist sequence similarity was added when clustering was performed within HLA-allele-positive subsets. Co-occurrence clustering excluded repertoires with fewer than 30,000 or more than 120,000 public chains, plus five with anomalous nucleotide sharing. TCRdb provides this immuneACCESS table in a form limited to in-frame rearrangements. Some clones are lacking; in checked studies, under half of them reflect an unresolved V gene, and why the rest are absent is not known. That table is the source of V, J and clone size, and D and trimming were worked out from the DNA. The sample table includes 45,000 to 70,000 clones. Of the sample, 9.5% to 15% is held by the ten largest clones.

Paper-wide results and their limitations: A further reported finding was that TCR beta sequences accurately predicted the HLA-A and HLA-B alleles for most subjects in the first cohort. Linkage disequilibrium might explain the correlated functional status among segregating V segments, but an unknown experimental factor could not be excluded. At a false discovery rate of 0.05, a later analysis linked under 20,000 TCR beta sequences to specific HLA alleles. Immune exposure information for the cohort was limited to CMV serostatus. V-gene and J-gene trimming of TCR beta chains was associated with a missense DCLRE1C variant in a later genetic analysis, and the association was replicated in an independent cohort. The study listed over 150 TCR beta chains as associated with cytomegalovirus. A later genetic analysis reported fewer N-insertions in productive TCRs among donors in an Asian-associated ancestry cluster than the approximately 700-donor mean. The sequencing pipeline was judged likely to have produced a cluster of highly shared sequence variants as a technical artifact. In an earlier analysis of some 640 of the donors, most TCR beta V segments were observed in productive rearrangements about 87% or about 30% of the time, broadly matching IMGT annotations. According to a later analysis, parvovirus B19, influenza, CMV and Epstein-Barr virus appeared linked to several top co-occurrence clusters. Strong co-occurrence of HLA alleles, especially DR and DQ, made assigning TCR associations to individual alleles difficult. In vitro tests confirmed that three of the cytomegalovirus-associated TCR beta chains recognize cytomegalovirus antigens. In both the original and validation cohorts, the classifier was reported to diagnose cytomegalovirus status with high specificity and sensitivity. In a later analysis, most CMV-associated TCR beta chains were found to appear HLA-restricted, with HLA associations seemingly driven largely by CMV exposure. Across donors, most TCR sequences were observed very rarely, whereas some public TCRs were present in many individuals. In a later analysis, TCR association rates were found to vary across HLA loci, with the most associated TCRs seen for DRB1 alleles and the fewest for HLA-C alleles. In a later analysis, HLA-associated TCR beta chains were found to be more clonally expanded and to have lower generation probabilities than equally common non-associated chains. The authors suggested that the approach could potentially be generalized to other disease states and immunological phenotypes. Presence/absence analyses assumed roughly uniform sequencing depth across donors, an assumption that may not hold. The cohort was sequenced for TCR beta chains only, and without alpha or paired-chain data the features that could be detected were limited. Some IMGT-functional V segments, including TRBV6-2 and TRBV6-3, could not be told apart with the 87-base-pair reads, so those segments were excluded. Because some donors lacked HLA typing at each locus, the association tests relied only on the typed subset. Because counts were too low, more than 15 rarely observed V segments, including chromosome 9 orphons, were left out of the earlier analysis of roughly 600 of the donors.

The CDR3 contains 10 residues, cysteine and phenylalanine counted. The read is trimmed to its CDR3 DNA, 30 bases read in frame from base 1. Based on the germline V gene (reference sequence), the CDR1 and CDR2 sequences are DFQATT and SNEGSKA. At the junction V is shortened by 3 bases and J by 5 bases, with 3 bases in between. The sample taken for sequencing was PBMCs. This sequence uses TRBV20-1 and TRBJ2-3, with the D gene too uncertain to name. The TCR sequence derives from a woman in her 30s in good health and CMV-seropositive. The CDR3 has the sequence CSASRDTQYF. In nucleotide form, the sequence is TGCAGTGCTAGCCGAGATACGCAGTATTTT.